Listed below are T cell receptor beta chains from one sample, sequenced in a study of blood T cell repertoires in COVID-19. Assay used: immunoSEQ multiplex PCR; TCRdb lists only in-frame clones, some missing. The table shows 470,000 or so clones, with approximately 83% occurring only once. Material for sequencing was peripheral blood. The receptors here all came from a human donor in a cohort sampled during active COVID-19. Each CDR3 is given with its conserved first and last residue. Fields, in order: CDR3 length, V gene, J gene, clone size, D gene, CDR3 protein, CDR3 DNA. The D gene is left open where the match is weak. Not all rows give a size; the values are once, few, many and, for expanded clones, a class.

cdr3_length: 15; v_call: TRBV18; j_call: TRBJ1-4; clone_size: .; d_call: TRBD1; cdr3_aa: CASSPSTGLNEKLFF; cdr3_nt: TGTGCCAGCTCCCCGTCGACAGGGCTTAATGAAAAACTGTTTTTT
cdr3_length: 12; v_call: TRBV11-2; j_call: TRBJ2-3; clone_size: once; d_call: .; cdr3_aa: CASSQSTDTQYF; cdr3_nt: TGTGCCAGCAGTCAAAGCACAGATACGCAGTATTTT
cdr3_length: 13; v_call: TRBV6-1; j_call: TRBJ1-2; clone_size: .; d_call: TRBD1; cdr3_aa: CASSEGRGLGYTF; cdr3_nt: TGTGCCAGCAGTGAAGGCAGGGGGCTTGGCTACACCTTC
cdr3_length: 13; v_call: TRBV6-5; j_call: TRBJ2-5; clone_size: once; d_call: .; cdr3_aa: CASSPGLQETQYF; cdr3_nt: TGTGCCAGCAGCCCGGGACTGCAAGAGACCCAGTACTTC
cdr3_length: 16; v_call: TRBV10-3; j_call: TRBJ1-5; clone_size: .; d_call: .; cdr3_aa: CAISDQQGASNQPQHF; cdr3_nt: TGTGCCATCAGTGACCAGCAAGGGGCCAGCAATCAGCCCCAGCATTTT
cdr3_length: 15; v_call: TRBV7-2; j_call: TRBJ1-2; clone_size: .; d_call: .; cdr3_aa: CASSLERASEGGYTF; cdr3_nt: TGTGCCAGCAGCTTGGAAAGGGCTTCGGAGGGCGGCTACACCTTC
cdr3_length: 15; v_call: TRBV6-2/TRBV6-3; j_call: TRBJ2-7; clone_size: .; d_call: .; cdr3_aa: CASSYMRDATYEQYF; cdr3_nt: TGTGCCAGCAGTTACATGAGGGATGCAACCTACGAGCAGTACTTC
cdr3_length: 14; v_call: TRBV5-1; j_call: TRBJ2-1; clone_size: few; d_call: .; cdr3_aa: CASRILREGNEQFF; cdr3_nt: TGCGCCAGCAGAATCCTACGGGAAGGCAATGAGCAGTTCTTC
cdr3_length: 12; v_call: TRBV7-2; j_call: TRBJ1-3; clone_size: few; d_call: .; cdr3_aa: CASSLERGTIYF; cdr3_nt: TGTGCCAGCAGCTTAGAGCGGGGAACCATATATTTT
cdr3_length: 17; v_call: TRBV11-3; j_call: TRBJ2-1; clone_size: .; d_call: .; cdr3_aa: CASSPSRGQSSYNEQFF; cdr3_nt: TGTGCCAGCAGCCCGTCGCGGGGACAGAGCTCCTACAATGAGCAGTTCTTC
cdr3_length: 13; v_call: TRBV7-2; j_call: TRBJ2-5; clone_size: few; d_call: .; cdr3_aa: CASSLVAQETQYF; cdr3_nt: TGTGCCAGCAGCTTAGTAGCACAAGAGACCCAGTACTTC
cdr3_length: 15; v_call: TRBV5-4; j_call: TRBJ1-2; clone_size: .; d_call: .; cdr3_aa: CASSFGQNPNYGYTF; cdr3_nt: TGTGCCAGCAGCTTTGGACAGAACCCTAACTATGGCTACACCTTC
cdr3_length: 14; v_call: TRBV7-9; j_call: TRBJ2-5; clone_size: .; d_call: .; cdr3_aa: CASSLIPYQETQYF; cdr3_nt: TGTGCCAGCAGCTTAATCCCGTACCAAGAGACCCAGTACTTC
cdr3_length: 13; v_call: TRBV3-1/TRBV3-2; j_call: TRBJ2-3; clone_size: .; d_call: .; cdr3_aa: CASSQEDSDTQYF; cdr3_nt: TGTGCCAGCAGCCAAGAGGACTCAGATACGCAGTATTTT
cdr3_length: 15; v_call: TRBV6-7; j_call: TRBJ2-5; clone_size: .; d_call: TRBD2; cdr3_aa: CASSPSSGSQETQYF; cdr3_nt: TGTGCCAGCAGTCCATCTAGCGGGAGTCAAGAGACCCAGTACTTC
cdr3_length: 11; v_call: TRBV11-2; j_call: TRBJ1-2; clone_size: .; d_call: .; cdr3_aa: CASSGDTIYTF; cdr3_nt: TGTGCCAGCAGCGGGGACACGATCTACACCTTC
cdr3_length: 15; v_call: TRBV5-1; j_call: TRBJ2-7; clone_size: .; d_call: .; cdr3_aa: CASSLESGGSHEQYF; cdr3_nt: TGCGCCAGCAGCTTGGAATCTGGCGGGTCCCACGAGCAGTACTTC
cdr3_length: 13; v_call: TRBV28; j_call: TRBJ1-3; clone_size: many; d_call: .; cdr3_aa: CASSSLGRDTIYF; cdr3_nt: TGTGCCAGCAGTTCCCTTGGGAGGGACACCATATATTTT
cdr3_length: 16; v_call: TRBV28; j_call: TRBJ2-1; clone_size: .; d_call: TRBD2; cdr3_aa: CASSPLTSGIYNEQFF; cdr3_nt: TGTGCCAGCAGTCCACTGACTAGCGGAATCTACAATGAGCAGTTCTTC
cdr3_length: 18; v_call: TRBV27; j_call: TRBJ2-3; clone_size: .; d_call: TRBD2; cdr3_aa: CASSSFPGLAGGGDTQYF; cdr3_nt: TGTGCCAGCAGTTCCTTTCCGGGACTAGCGGGAGGAGGTGATACGCAGTATTTT
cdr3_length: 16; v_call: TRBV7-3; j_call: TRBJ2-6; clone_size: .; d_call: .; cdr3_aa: CASSLRGRAGANVLTF; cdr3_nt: TGTGCCAGCAGCTTAAGGGGCAGGGCTGGGGCCAACGTCCTGACTTTC
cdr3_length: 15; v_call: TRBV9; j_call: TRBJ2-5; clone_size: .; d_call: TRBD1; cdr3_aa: CASSSRQGYQETQYF; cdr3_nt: TGTGCCAGCAGCTCCCGACAGGGCTACCAAGAGACCCAGTACTTC
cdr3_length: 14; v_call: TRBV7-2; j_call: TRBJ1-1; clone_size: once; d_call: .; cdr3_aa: CASSLGRGRTEAFF; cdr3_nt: TGTGCCAGCAGCTTAGGCAGGGGTCGGACTGAAGCTTTCTTT
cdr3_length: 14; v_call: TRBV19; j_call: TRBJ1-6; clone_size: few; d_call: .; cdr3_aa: CASSIQEGYSPLHF; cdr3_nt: TGTGCCAGTAGTATACAGGAAGGCTATTCACCCCTCCACTTT
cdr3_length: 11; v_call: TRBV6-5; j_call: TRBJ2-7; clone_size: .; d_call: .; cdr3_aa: CASRLLERQYF; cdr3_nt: TGTGCCAGCAGACTTCTAGAAAGGCAGTACTTC
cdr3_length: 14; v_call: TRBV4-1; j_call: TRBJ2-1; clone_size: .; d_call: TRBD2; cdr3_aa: CASSRGTSGVGQFF; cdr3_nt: TGCGCCAGCAGCCGCGGGACTAGCGGGGTTGGGCAGTTCTTC
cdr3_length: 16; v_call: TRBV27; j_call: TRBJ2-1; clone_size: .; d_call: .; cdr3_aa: CASSRRASSSYNEQFF; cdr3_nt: TGTGCCAGCAGTCGGCGGGCTAGCTCAAGCTACAATGAGCAGTTCTTC
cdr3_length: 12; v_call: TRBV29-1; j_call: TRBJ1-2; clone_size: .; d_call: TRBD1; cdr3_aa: CSSSTGRNGYTF; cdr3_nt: TGCAGCTCCTCGACAGGGAGGAATGGCTACACCTTC
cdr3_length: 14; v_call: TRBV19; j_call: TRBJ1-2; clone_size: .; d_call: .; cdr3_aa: CASSMRVFGDGYTF; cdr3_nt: TGTGCCAGTAGTATGCGGGTATTCGGGGATGGCTACACCTTC
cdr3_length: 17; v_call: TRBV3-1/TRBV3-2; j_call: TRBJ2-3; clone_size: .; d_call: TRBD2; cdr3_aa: CASSQELAGGPSDTQYF; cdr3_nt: TGTGCCAGCAGCCAAGAACTAGCGGGAGGGCCCTCGGATACGCAGTATTTT
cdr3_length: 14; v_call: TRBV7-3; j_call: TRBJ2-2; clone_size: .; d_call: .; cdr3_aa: CASSEGHLTGELFF; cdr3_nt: TGTGCCAGCAGCGAAGGACACCTCACCGGGGAGCTGTTTTTT
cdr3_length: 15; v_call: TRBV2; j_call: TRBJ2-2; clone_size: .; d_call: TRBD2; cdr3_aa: CASRGTSGSTGELFF; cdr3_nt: TGTGCCAGCAGGGGGACTAGCGGGAGCACCGGGGAGCTGTTTTTT
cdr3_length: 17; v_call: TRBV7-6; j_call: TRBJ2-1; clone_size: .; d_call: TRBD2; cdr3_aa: CASSSWTSGRVHNEQFF; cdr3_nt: TGTGCCAGCAGCTCCTGGACTAGCGGGAGGGTCCACAATGAGCAGTTCTTC
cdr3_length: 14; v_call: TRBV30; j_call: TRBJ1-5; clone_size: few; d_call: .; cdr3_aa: CAWSGAVSNQPQHF; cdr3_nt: TGTGCCTGGAGTGGGGCAGTGAGCAATCAGCCCCAGCATTTT
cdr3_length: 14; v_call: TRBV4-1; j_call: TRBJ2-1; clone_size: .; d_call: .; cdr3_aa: CASSRPERDNEQFF; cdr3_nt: TGCGCCAGCAGCCGGCCCGAGAGGGACAATGAGCAGTTCTTC